One sample yielded the 8 T cell receptor beta chains listed below, sequenced in a study of Graves' ophthalmopathy and Graves' hyperthyroidism. From RNA, the CDR3 regions of TCR beta chains were amplified and sequenced. The library came from an HTBI-primed first-round RT-PCR and a second-round multiplex PCR. TCRdb passed the multiplex PCR reads through MiXCR, listing each CDR3 protein once. The repertoire holds roughly 1.1 million distinct CDR3 sequences, with 35% to 40% as singletons. The specimen sequenced was peripheral blood or thyroid tissue (not recorded which). Receptors originate from an adult man with Graves' hyperthyroidism.

The sample holds many counts of this clonotype. The J gene is TRBJ2-7, the V gene TRBV7-9, with TRBD2 as a possible D gene (6 bases). Germline V gives CDR1 SEHNR, CDR2 FQNEAQ (reference sequence). This CDR3 contains 16 residues. Trimming took 5 bases from V and 9 from J, leaving 26 bases between them. CDR3 DNA: TGTGCCAGCAGCGACGCCGATCAAACGGGGGTTTTCGGGCAGTACTTC. Translated: CASSDADQTGVFGQYF.

There are a few counts of this clonotype. V usage is TRBV4-3 and J usage is TRBJ1-3; possibly TRBD1 for D (5 bases). The CDR3 loop spans 15 amino acids. Trimming cost V 2 bases and J 1 base, with 9 bases left between them. In germline, CDR1 is LGHNA, CDR2 YSLEER. The CDR3 region has the DNA TGCGCCAGCAGCCAATCCCGACAGTCTGGAAACACCATATATTTT. It yields the protein CASSQSRQSGNTIYF.

Comments on this clonotype: One base away lies a much larger clone, so this may be a sequencing read error. The chain is built from TRBV20-1 and TRBJ2-7; D might be TRBD2 (5 bases). This CDR3 comprises 14 residues. The V gene lost 7 bases and the J gene lost 0 bases, with 16 bases spanning the gap. The germline gives CDR1 DFQATT, CDR2 SNEGSKA (reference sequence). The CDR3 loop reads CSVSLGVGSYEQYF. CDR3 nucleotides: TGCAGTGTTAGTTTGGGAGTAGGCTCCTACGAGCAGTACTTC.

A remark on this clonotype: A junction end diverges from the germline sequence, so it may reflect a read error. This rearrangement joins TRBV7-6 to TRBJ2-7, with 8 bases matching TRBD2. Germline V gene sequence: CDR1 SGHVS, CDR2 FNYEAQ. The CDR3 consists of 16 residues. This chain's CDR3 is CASSLYGTSGLQEHYF. The DNA for the CDR3 is TGTGCCAGCAGCCTCTATGGTACTAGCGGACTACAGGAGCATTACTTC.

The chain couples TRBV7-7 to TRBJ2-5, with D perhaps TRBD2 (5 bases). The J call is in doubt because the DNA end fits TRBJ2-1 better. The germline gives CDR1 SSHAT, CDR2 FNYEAQ (reference sequence). The length of the CDR3 is 13 residues. The CDR3 DNA follows: TGTGCCAGCAGACCACTAGTTCCCAATGAGCAGTTCTTC. This sequence encodes CASRPLVPNEQFF.

This clonotype was counted at least ten times. The gene calls are TRBV7-3 and TRBJ2-7, with TRBD1 as a possible D gene (5 bases). The V gene's germline CDR1 is SGHTA and CDR2 FQGTGA. Trimming stripped 5 bases from V and 1 base from J, with 12 bases between. The length of the CDR3 is 14 residues. Here the CDR3 reads CASSPDSLSYEQYF. The CDR3, as DNA: TGTGCCAGCAGCCCAGACAGCCTTTCCTACGAGCAGTACTTC.

This chain connects TRBV12-3 or TRBV12-4 to TRBJ2-7; the D gene is possibly TRBD2 (6 bases). Trimming shortened V by 5 bases and J by 2 bases, and 13 bases separated the two germline ends. CDR3 length equals 14 residues. The CDR3 reads CASSKGGVPYEQYF. The CDR3 region has the DNA TGTGCCAGCAGTAAGGGCGGGGTCCCCTACGAGCAGTACTTC.

A remark on this clonotype: A clone one base away is much larger, so this may be a read error. The chain combines TRBV11-2 with TRBJ1-4; 7 positions agree with TRBD1. The CDR3 runs 11 residues. V gave up 6 bases and J gave up 8 bases; unmatched junction bases: 0. The germline gives CDR1 SGHAT, CDR2 FQNNGV. This CDR3 is CASRDREKLFF. CDR3 nucleotide sequence: TGTGCCAGCAGGGACAGGGAAAAACTGTTTTTT.